This T cell receptor (beta chain) was identified in a study of blood T cell repertoires in COVID-19. Study-wide background: Acute and convalescent COVID-19 specimens originated in the United States, Italy and Spain. Sources were T cells, B-cell-depleted T cells, or PBMCs; the material itself was cDNA or gDNA.

A Seattle source enrolled patients during active infection and followed them longitudinally. In the source study's methods: How many nucleated cells were present was estimated from reference gene primer amplification. Method: immunoSEQ multiplex PCR; TCRdb's copy keeps in-frame clones and lacks some. That table gives V, J and clone size, and the DNA gave D and trimming. This sample has about 360,000 clones, with 65% to 90% found just once. Germline trimming cut 5 bases from V and 5 bases from J; bases unmatched to any gene: 6. Germline-derived CDR1 and CDR2 are SGHKS and YYEKEE (reference sequence). The CDR3 has 14 residues.

Sequenced input: peripheral blood. This clonotype originated in an older woman with COVID-19, enrolled during active disease. This chain uses TRBV5-5 with TRBJ2-7, with 11 bases that match TRBD1. In DNA form, the CDR3 reads TGTGCCAGCAGGTGGACAGGGGGCTTCCACGAGCAGTACTTC. Translating it yields CASRWTGGFHEQYF.